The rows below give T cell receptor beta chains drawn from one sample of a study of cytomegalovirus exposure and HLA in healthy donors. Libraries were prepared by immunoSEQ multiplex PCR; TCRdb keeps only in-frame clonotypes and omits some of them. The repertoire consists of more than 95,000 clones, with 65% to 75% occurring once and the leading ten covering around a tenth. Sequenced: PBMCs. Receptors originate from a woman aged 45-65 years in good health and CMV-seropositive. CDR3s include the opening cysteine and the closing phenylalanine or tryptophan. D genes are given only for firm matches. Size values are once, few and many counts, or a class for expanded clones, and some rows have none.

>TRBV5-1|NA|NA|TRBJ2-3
CASSLAQSTDTQYF
TGCGCCAGCAGCTTGGCGCAGAGCACAGATACGCAGTATTTT
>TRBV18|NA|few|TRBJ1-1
CASLATGLNTEAFF
TGTGCCAGCTTGGCGACAGGCTTGAACACTGAAGCTTTCTTT
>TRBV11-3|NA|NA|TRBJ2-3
CASSLVLADTQYF
TGTGCCAGCAGCTTAGTTCTAGCAGATACGCAGTATTTT
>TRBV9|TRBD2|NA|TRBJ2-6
CASSVPSGGPGANVLTF
TGTGCCAGCAGCGTCCCTAGCGGGGGGCCTGGGGCCAACGTCCTGACTTTC
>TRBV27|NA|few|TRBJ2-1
CASSRTGTTNEQFF
TGTGCCAGCAGCCGGACAGGGACTACCAATGAGCAGTTCTTC
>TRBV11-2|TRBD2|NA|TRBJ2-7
CASSARTSGSNYEQYF
TGTGCCAGCAGCGCCCGGACTAGCGGGAGTAACTACGAGCAGTACTTC
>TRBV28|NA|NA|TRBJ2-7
CASSLPGQASYEQYF
TGTGCCAGCAGTTTACCCGGACAAGCTTCCTACGAGCAGTACTTC
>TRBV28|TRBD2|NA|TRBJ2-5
CASSHSGTYQETQYF
TGTGCCAGCAGCCATAGCGGGACCTACCAAGAGACCCAGTACTTC
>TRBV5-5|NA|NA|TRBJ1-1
CASSLDRPDDAFF
TGTGCCAGCAGCTTAGACAGACCCGACGATGCTTTCTTT
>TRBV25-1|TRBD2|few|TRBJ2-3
CASSDTSGGPGADTQYF
TGTGCCAGCAGTGACACCTCGGGAGGGCCGGGTGCAGATACGCAGTATTTT
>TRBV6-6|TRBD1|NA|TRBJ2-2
CASRGQGYNGELFF
TGTGCCAGCCGGGGACAGGGTTACAACGGGGAGCTGTTTTTT
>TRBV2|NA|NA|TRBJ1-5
CASSDEGHSNQPQHF
TGTGCCAGCAGTGATGAGGGACATAGCAATCAGCCCCAGCATTTT
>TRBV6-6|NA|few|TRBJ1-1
CASSPPRAGLNTEAFF
TGTGCCAGCAGCCCCCCCCGGGCAGGACTCAACACTGAAGCTTTCTTT
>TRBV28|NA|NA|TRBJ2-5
CASSLSSGSQETQYF
TGTGCCAGCAGTTTAAGTTCGGGGTCCCAAGAGACCCAGTACTTC
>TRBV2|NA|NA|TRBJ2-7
CASSEDSLYEQYF
TGTGCCAGCAGTGAAGACAGTCTCTACGAGCAGTACTTC
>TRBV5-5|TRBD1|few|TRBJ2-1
CASSLAGQGYNEQFF
TGTGCCAGCAGCTTGGCGGGACAGGGCTACAATGAGCAGTTCTTC
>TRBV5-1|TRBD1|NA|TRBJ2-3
CASSFRTGRTDTQYF
TGCGCCAGCAGCTTCCGGACAGGCCGGACAGATACGCAGTATTTT
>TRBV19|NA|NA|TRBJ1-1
CASSIFRRGMNTEAFF
TGTGCCAGTAGTATATTTAGGAGGGGAATGAACACTGAAGCTTTCTTT
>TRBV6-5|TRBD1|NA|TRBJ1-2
CASSSPGGAEYGYTF
TGTGCCAGCAGTTCCCCAGGGGGCGCAGAATATGGCTACACCTTC
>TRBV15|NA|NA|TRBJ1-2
CATRFQASSNYGYTF
TGTGCCACCAGGTTCCAAGCTTCCTCTAACTATGGCTACACCTTC
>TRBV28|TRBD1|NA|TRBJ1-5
CASSSWTGEDQPQHF
TGTGCCAGCAGTTCGTGGACAGGGGAAGATCAGCCCCAGCATTTT
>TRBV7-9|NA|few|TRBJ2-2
CASSLLTVTGELFF
TGTGCCAGCAGCTTATTAACGGTGACCGGGGAGCTGTTTTTT
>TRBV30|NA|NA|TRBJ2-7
CAWSPNNSGEQYF
TGTGCCTGGAGCCCTAACAACAGCGGCGAGCAGTACTTC
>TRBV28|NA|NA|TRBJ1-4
CASSLTGGPNEKLFF
TGTGCCAGCAGTTTAACCGGGGGTCCTAATGAAAAACTGTTTTTT
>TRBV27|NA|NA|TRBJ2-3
CASSFLSSTDTQYF
TGTGCCAGCAGTTTCCTCTCTAGCACAGATACGCAGTATTTT
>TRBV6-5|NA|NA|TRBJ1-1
CASSRFEMNTEAFF
TGTGCCAGCAGTCGGTTCGAAATGAACACTGAAGCTTTCTTT
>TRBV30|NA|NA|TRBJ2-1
CAWSVGLGQSSYNEQFF
TGTGCCTGGAGTGTAGGCCTCGGACAGAGCTCCTACAATGAGCAGTTCTTC
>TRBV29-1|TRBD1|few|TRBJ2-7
CSVTKGTGGVEQYF
TGCAGCGTCACTAAAGGGACAGGGGGCGTCGAGCAGTACTTC
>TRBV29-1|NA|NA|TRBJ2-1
CSVERNLGTLYNEQFF
TGCAGCGTTGAGAGGAACCTCGGGACTCTTTACAATGAGCAGTTCTTC
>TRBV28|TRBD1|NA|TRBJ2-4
CASTGDRGNIQYF
TGTGCCAGCACCGGTGACAGGGGGAACATTCAGTACTTC
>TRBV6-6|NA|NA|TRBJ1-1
CASSLSVPLNTEAFF
TGTGCCAGCAGTCTCTCGGTTCCATTGAACACTGAAGCTTTCTTT
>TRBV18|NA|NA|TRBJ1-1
CASSPSESSTEAFF
TGTGCCAGCTCACCTTCAGAAAGTTCCACTGAAGCTTTCTTT
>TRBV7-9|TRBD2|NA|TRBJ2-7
CASSQGLAGGGYPYEQYF
TGTGCCAGCAGCCAGGGACTAGCGGGAGGAGGGTATCCCTACGAGCAGTACTTC
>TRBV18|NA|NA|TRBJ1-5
CASSRLGGTDSNQPQHF
TGTGCCAGCTCCCGGCTCGGCGGGACGGATAGCAATCAGCCCCAGCATTTT
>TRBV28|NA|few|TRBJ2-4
CASSLQYGNIQYF
TGTGCCAGCAGTCTTCAGTACGGGAACATTCAGTACTTC
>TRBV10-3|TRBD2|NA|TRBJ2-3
CAVTERLAGVTDTQYF
TGTGCCGTAACAGAACGGCTAGCGGGAGTGACAGATACGCAGTATTTT
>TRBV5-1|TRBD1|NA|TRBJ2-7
CASSLGTGNYEQYF
TGCGCCAGCAGCCTCGGGACAGGGAACTACGAGCAGTACTTC
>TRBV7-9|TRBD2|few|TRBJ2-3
CASSTAGVTDTQYF
TGTGCCAGCAGCACAGCGGGGGTGACAGATACGCAGTATTTT
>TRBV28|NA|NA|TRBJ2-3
CASSLQGTDTQYF
TGTGCCAGCAGTTTGCAGGGAACAGATACGCAGTATTTT
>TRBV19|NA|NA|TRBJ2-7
CATKGPTYEQYF
TGTGCCACAAAGGGGCCAACTTACGAGCAGTACTTC
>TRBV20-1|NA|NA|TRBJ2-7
CSARAEAEQYF
TGCAGTGCTAGAGCCGAGGCCGAGCAGTACTTC
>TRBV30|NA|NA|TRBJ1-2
CAWSVLRGGYTF
TGTGCCTGGAGTGTCCTCAGGGGTGGCTACACCTTC
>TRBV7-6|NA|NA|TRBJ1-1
CASSPRTDNTEAFF
TGTGCCAGCAGCCCTAGGACAGACAACACTGAAGCTTTCTTT
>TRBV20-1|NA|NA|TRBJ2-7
CSARLYEQYF
TGCAGTGCACGGTTGTACGAGCAGTACTTC
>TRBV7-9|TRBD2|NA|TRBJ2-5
CASSRLAEQETQYF
TGTGCCAGCAGCCGACTAGCGGAACAAGAGACCCAGTACTTC
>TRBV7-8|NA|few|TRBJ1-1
CASSQGHGNTEAFF
TGTGCCAGCAGCCAGGGACACGGAAACACTGAAGCTTTCTTT
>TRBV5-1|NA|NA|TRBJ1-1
CASSHQTGGNTEAFF
TGCGCCAGCAGCCATCAGACAGGAGGGAACACTGAAGCTTTCTTT
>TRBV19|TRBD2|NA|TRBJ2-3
CASSFSGSTDTQYF
TGTGCCAGTAGCTTTAGCGGGAGCACAGATACGCAGTATTTT
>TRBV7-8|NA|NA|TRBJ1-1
CASRETGLNTEAFF
TGTGCCAGCAGGGAAACAGGTCTGAACACTGAAGCTTTCTTT